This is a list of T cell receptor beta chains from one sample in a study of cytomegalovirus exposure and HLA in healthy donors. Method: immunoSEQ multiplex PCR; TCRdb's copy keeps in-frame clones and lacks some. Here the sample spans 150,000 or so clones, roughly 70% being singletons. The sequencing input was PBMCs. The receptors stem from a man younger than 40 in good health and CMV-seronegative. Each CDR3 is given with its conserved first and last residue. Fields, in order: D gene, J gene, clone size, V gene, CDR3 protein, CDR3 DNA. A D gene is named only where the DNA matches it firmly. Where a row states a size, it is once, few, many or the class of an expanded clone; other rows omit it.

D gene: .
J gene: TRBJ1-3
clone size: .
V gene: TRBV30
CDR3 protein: CAWSVLGNTIYF
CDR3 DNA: TGTGCCTGGAGTGTACTGGGAAACACCATATATTTT

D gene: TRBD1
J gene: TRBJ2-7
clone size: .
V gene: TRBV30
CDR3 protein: CAWTGGSDEQYF
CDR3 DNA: TGTGCCTGGACAGGGGGTAGCGACGAGCAGTACTTC

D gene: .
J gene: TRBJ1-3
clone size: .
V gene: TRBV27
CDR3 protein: CASSERGLGNTIYF
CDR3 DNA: TGTGCCAGCAGTGAAAGGGGTCTCGGGAACACCATATATTTT

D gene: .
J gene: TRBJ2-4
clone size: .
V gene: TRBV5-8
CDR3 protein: CASSLETGLAKNSQYF
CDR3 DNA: TGTGCCAGCAGCTTGGAAACAGGGCTAGCCAAAAACAGTCAGTACTTC

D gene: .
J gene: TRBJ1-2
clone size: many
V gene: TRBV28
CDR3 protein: CASSLVRGRDYGYTF
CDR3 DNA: TGTGCCAGCAGTTTGGTCCGGGGTCGGGACTATGGCTACACCTTC

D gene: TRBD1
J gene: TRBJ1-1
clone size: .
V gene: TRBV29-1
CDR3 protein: CSVVKGAGTEAFF
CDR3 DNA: TGCAGCGTTGTGAAGGGGGCAGGGACTGAAGCTTTCTTT

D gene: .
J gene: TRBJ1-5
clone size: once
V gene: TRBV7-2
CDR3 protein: CASSLVRAQPQHF
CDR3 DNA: TGTGCCAGCAGCTTAGTCAGGGCCCAACCCCAGCATTTT

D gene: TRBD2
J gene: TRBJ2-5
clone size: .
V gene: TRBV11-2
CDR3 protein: CASSSSGGAGTQYF
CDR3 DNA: TGTGCCAGCAGCTCAAGCGGGGGGGCGGGGACCCAGTACTTC

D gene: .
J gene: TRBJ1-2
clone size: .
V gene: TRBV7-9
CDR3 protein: CASSSDTYGYTF
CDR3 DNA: TGTGCCAGCAGCTCGGACACTTATGGCTACACCTTC

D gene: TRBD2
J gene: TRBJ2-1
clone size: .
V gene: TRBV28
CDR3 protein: CASSPDRGATSGSEEQFF
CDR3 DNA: TGTGCCAGCAGCCCGGACAGGGGGGCGACTAGCGGGAGTGAGGAGCAGTTCTTC

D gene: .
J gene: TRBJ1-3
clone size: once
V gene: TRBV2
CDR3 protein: CASRRGPGNTIYF
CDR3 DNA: TGTGCCAGCAGGCGGGGTCCCGGAAACACCATATATTTT

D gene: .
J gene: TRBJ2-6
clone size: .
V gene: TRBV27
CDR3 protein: CASSLRGGANVLTF
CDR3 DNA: TGTGCCAGCAGTTTACGGGGGGGGGCCAACGTCCTGACTTTC

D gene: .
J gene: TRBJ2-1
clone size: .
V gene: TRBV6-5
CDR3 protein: CASSSTGDEQFF
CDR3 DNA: TGTGCCAGCAGTTCCACAGGTGATGAGCAGTTCTTC

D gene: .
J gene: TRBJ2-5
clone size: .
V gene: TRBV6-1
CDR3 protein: CASTPGGWQETQYF
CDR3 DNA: TGTGCCAGCACCCCCGGAGGGTGGCAAGAGACCCAGTACTTC